The T cell receptor (beta chain) under discussion was sequenced for a study of blood T cell repertoires in COVID-19. Study at large: PBMCs, B-cell-depleted T cells, or T cells provided the cDNA or gDNA that made up the material.

The CDR3 is 15 residues long. Between the trimmed V and J ends, which lost 6 bases and 10 bases, there was a span of 23 bases. The germline V gene encodes CDR1 MNHEY and CDR2 SVGAGI. Sequencing used immunoSEQ multiplex PCR; TCRdb keeps in-frame clones, though not all of them. Altogether 150,000 to 200,000 clones are present, around 80% being singletons, with the ten largest covering about 3%. The genes are TRBV6-5 and TRBJ2-3; maybe TRBD2 (6 bases). Source material: peripheral blood. The sequence came from an elderly woman with active or convalescent COVID-19. CDR3 sequence: CASRQTPGLSFSQYF. CDR3 sequence (DNA): TGTGCCAGCAGGCAGACACCGGGACTGTCATTTTCGCAGTATTTT.